Only a few counts were recorded for the clone carrying this T cell receptor beta chain. Via MiXCR, TCRdb re-called the RT-PCR reads, giving one row per CDR3 protein. The sample has about 680,000 distinct CDR3 sequences; approximately 15% are singletons. The germline CDR1 and CDR2 sequences are SGHTA and FQGNSA. This CDR3 has 15 amino acids. V was trimmed by 5 bases and J by 0 bases, leaving 14 bases between them. This receptor was obtained from a female donor in good health, serving as a healthy control. The sequencing sample was made of memory CD4+ T cells from blood. The chain carries TRBV7-2 and TRBJ2-7; weak D call: TRBD2 (6 bases). CDR3 bases: TGTGCCAGCAGCCGCGCTAGCGTTCCCTCCTACGAGCAGTACTTC. Its protein is CASSRASVPSYEQYF.